A selection of T cell receptor beta chains follows, all from one sample in a study of blood T cell repertoires in COVID-19. This table comes from immunoSEQ multiplex PCR, and its TCRdb copy is limited to in-frame clones, with some not included. The table has about 89,000 clones, about nine tenths seen once. Material for sequencing was peripheral blood. The receptors shown here come from a man in his sixties with acute or convalescent COVID-19. The CDR3 runs from the conserved cysteine through the conserved F or W. Fields, in order: D gene, V gene, clone size, J gene, CDR3 protein, CDR3 DNA. D genes are given only for firm matches. Clone size is shown for a subset of rows, as once, few, many or a class of expanded clone.

d_call: -; v_call: TRBV6-5; clone_size: -; j_call: TRBJ1-1; cdr3_aa: CASIQRGEAFF; cdr3_nt: TGTGCCAGCATCCAAAGGGGTGAGGCTTTCTTT
d_call: -; v_call: TRBV19; clone_size: few; j_call: TRBJ1-6; cdr3_aa: CASSISGQRDSPLHF; cdr3_nt: TGTGCCAGTAGTATTTCAGGACAGAGAGATTCACCCCTCCACTTT
d_call: -; v_call: TRBV14; clone_size: -; j_call: TRBJ2-3; cdr3_aa: CASSQARDTQYF; cdr3_nt: TGTGCCAGCAGCCAGGCCAGAGATACGCAGTATTTT
d_call: TRBD2; v_call: TRBV5-4; clone_size: -; j_call: TRBJ2-7; cdr3_aa: CASSFTSGRLPTHEQYF; cdr3_nt: TGTGCCAGCAGCTTTACTAGCGGGAGGCTCCCAACACACGAGCAGTACTTC
d_call: -; v_call: TRBV5-1; clone_size: -; j_call: TRBJ1-3; cdr3_aa: CASSQGTGNTIYF; cdr3_nt: TGCGCCAGCAGCCAGGGGACCGGAAACACCATATATTTT
d_call: -; v_call: TRBV5-4; clone_size: once; j_call: TRBJ2-7; cdr3_aa: CASSRQTASYEQYF; cdr3_nt: TGTGCCAGCAGCCGACAGACAGCTTCCTACGAGCAGTACTTC
d_call: -; v_call: TRBV3-1/TRBV3-2; clone_size: -; j_call: TRBJ2-1; cdr3_aa: CASSQPGGSKGGEQFF; cdr3_nt: TGTGCCAGCAGCCAACCCGGGGGTTCTAAGGGTGGTGAGCAGTTCTTC
d_call: TRBD2; v_call: TRBV5-1; clone_size: -; j_call: TRBJ2-5; cdr3_aa: CASSWTGTSGGRETQYF; cdr3_nt: TGCGCCAGCAGCTGGACCGGGACTAGCGGGGGGAGGGAGACCCAGTACTTC
d_call: TRBD2; v_call: TRBV5-4; clone_size: few; j_call: TRBJ2-1; cdr3_aa: CASSGTSGGNEQFF; cdr3_nt: TGTGCCAGCAGCGGGACTAGCGGGGGCAATGAGCAGTTCTTC
d_call: -; v_call: TRBV10-3; clone_size: -; j_call: TRBJ2-1; cdr3_aa: CAISQVWGVYNEQFF; cdr3_nt: TGTGCCATCAGTCAGGTGTGGGGCGTTTACAATGAGCAGTTCTTC
d_call: -; v_call: TRBV24-1; clone_size: -; j_call: TRBJ2-1; cdr3_aa: CATSDLRTVDEQFF; cdr3_nt: TGTGCCACCAGTGATCTAAGGACAGTCGATGAGCAGTTCTTC
d_call: -; v_call: TRBV5-1; clone_size: -; j_call: TRBJ2-7; cdr3_aa: CASSLEIASTYEQYF; cdr3_nt: TGCGCCAGCAGCTTGGAGATAGCGAGTACCTACGAGCAGTACTTC
d_call: -; v_call: TRBV5-1; clone_size: -; j_call: TRBJ2-7; cdr3_aa: CASSTLGVYEQYF; cdr3_nt: TGCGCCAGCAGCACCCTCGGGGTCTACGAGCAGTACTTC
d_call: TRBD1; v_call: TRBV29-1; clone_size: once; j_call: TRBJ2-1; cdr3_aa: CSVELGRGYNEQFF; cdr3_nt: TGCAGCGTTGAACTCGGCAGGGGGTACAATGAGCAGTTCTTC
d_call: TRBD1; v_call: TRBV5-5; clone_size: -; j_call: TRBJ1-5; cdr3_aa: CASSLEGAWQPQHF; cdr3_nt: TGTGCCAGCAGCTTGGAGGGGGCTTGGCAGCCCCAGCATTTT
d_call: -; v_call: TRBV3-1/TRBV3-2; clone_size: -; j_call: TRBJ2-2; cdr3_aa: CASSQVTRMRTGELFF; cdr3_nt: TGTGCCAGCAGCCAAGTGACGCGGATGCGGACCGGGGAGCTGTTTTTT
d_call: -; v_call: TRBV3-1/TRBV3-2; clone_size: -; j_call: TRBJ2-5; cdr3_aa: CASSQERVETQYF; cdr3_nt: TGTGCCAGCAGCCAAGAACGGGTAGAGACCCAGTACTTC
d_call: TRBD1; v_call: TRBV5-1; clone_size: -; j_call: TRBJ2-7; cdr3_aa: CASSQDRARNEQYF; cdr3_nt: TGCGCCAGCAGCCAGGACAGGGCGAGGAACGAGCAGTACTTC
d_call: TRBD1; v_call: TRBV7-3; clone_size: -; j_call: TRBJ1-6; cdr3_aa: CASSQGVNSPLHF; cdr3_nt: TGTGCCAGCAGCCAGGGGGTTAATTCACCCCTCCACTTT
d_call: -; v_call: TRBV6-5; clone_size: -; j_call: TRBJ1-2; cdr3_aa: CASSTLEGGDGYTF; cdr3_nt: TGTGCCAGCAGTACCCTCGAAGGAGGGGATGGCTACACCTTC
d_call: TRBD2; v_call: TRBV5-4; clone_size: -; j_call: TRBJ2-7; cdr3_aa: CASSKRDYPYEQYF; cdr3_nt: TGTGCCAGCAGCAAACGGGACTACCCCTACGAGCAGTACTTC
d_call: -; v_call: TRBV6-2/TRBV6-3; clone_size: -; j_call: TRBJ1-5; cdr3_aa: CASSYSYQPQHF; cdr3_nt: TGTGCCAGCAGTTACTCCTATCAGCCCCAGCATTTT
d_call: -; v_call: TRBV12-3/TRBV12-4; clone_size: -; j_call: TRBJ2-3; cdr3_aa: CASKGQNTDTQYF; cdr3_nt: TGTGCCAGCAAAGGACAGAACACAGATACGCAGTATTTT
d_call: -; v_call: TRBV5-1; clone_size: -; j_call: TRBJ2-5; cdr3_aa: CASSLDGTHQETQYF; cdr3_nt: TGCGCCAGCAGCTTGGACGGGACACACCAAGAGACCCAGTACTTC
d_call: -; v_call: TRBV6-5; clone_size: -; j_call: TRBJ2-3; cdr3_aa: CASSYSIDTDTQYF; cdr3_nt: TGTGCCAGCAGTTACTCTATAGATACAGATACGCAGTATTTT
d_call: TRBD1; v_call: TRBV7-3; clone_size: -; j_call: TRBJ1-1; cdr3_aa: CASSSLPTGIEAFF; cdr3_nt: TGTGCCAGCAGCTCTCTACCGACAGGGATTGAAGCTTTCTTT
d_call: -; v_call: TRBV19; clone_size: -; j_call: TRBJ2-3; cdr3_aa: CASRGLGDTQYF; cdr3_nt: TGTGCCAGTAGGGGGCTTGGCGATACGCAGTATTTT
d_call: -; v_call: TRBV7-2; clone_size: -; j_call: TRBJ2-2; cdr3_aa: CASSSRQGLSGELFF; cdr3_nt: TGTGCCAGCAGCTCCCGACAGGGACTTAGCGGGGAGCTGTTTTTT
d_call: -; v_call: TRBV5-5; clone_size: once; j_call: TRBJ2-1; cdr3_aa: CASSLRLGSYNEQFF; cdr3_nt: TGTGCCAGCAGCTTGAGACTAGGGTCCTACAATGAGCAGTTCTTC
d_call: -; v_call: TRBV7-3; clone_size: -; j_call: TRBJ2-2; cdr3_aa: CASSPPTSKGSAGELFF; cdr3_nt: TGTGCCAGCAGCCCCCCTACTAGTAAAGGGAGCGCCGGGGAGCTGTTTTTT
d_call: -; v_call: TRBV5-1; clone_size: -; j_call: TRBJ1-3; cdr3_aa: CASSLWGGSGNTIYF; cdr3_nt: TGCGCCAGCAGCTTGTGGGGCGGCTCTGGAAACACCATATATTTT
d_call: -; v_call: TRBV30; clone_size: -; j_call: TRBJ2-2; cdr3_aa: CAWSTGRTGELFF; cdr3_nt: TGTGCCTGGAGTACTGGGCGAACCGGGGAGCTGTTTTTT
d_call: TRBD2; v_call: TRBV5-5; clone_size: -; j_call: TRBJ2-4; cdr3_aa: CASSLGGGADIQYF; cdr3_nt: TGTGCCAGCAGCTTGGGCGGGGGGGCAGACATTCAGTACTTC
d_call: -; v_call: TRBV2; clone_size: -; j_call: TRBJ2-7; cdr3_aa: CASTPAPGHKDSYEQYF; cdr3_nt: TGTGCCAGCACCCCGGCGCCGGGACACAAAGACTCCTACGAGCAGTACTTC
d_call: TRBD1; v_call: TRBV27; clone_size: once; j_call: TRBJ1-2; cdr3_aa: CASSLGRGTGSYGYTF; cdr3_nt: TGTGCCAGCAGTTTAGGAAGAGGGACAGGGAGCTATGGCTACACCTTC
d_call: -; v_call: TRBV18; clone_size: -; j_call: TRBJ2-1; cdr3_aa: CASSPPTRASYNEQFF; cdr3_nt: TGTGCCAGCTCACCACCTACCCGAGCCTCCTACAATGAGCAGTTCTTC
d_call: -; v_call: TRBV28; clone_size: -; j_call: TRBJ2-3; cdr3_aa: CASSFPGGFGDTQYF; cdr3_nt: TGTGCCAGCAGTTTTCCAGGGGGGTTTGGAGATACGCAGTATTTT
d_call: -; v_call: TRBV24-1; clone_size: -; j_call: TRBJ2-7; cdr3_aa: CATSDTVGYEQYF; cdr3_nt: TGTGCCACCAGTGACACAGTGGGTTACGAGCAGTACTTC
d_call: -; v_call: TRBV19; clone_size: -; j_call: TRBJ2-3; cdr3_aa: CASKTGGGDTQYF; cdr3_nt: TGTGCCAGCAAGACAGGAGGAGGAGATACGCAGTATTTT
d_call: -; v_call: TRBV12-3/TRBV12-4; clone_size: -; j_call: TRBJ1-5; cdr3_aa: CASSLGRGQPQHF; cdr3_nt: TGCGCCAGCAGTTTAGGAAGAGGTCAGCCCCAGCATTTT
d_call: TRBD1; v_call: TRBV6-5; clone_size: -; j_call: TRBJ2-5; cdr3_aa: CASSSVQGVGETQYF; cdr3_nt: TGTGCCAGCAGTTCGGTCCAGGGGGTGGGGGAGACCCAGTACTTC
d_call: TRBD1; v_call: TRBV5-6; clone_size: few; j_call: TRBJ2-7; cdr3_aa: CASSTGQGYEQYF; cdr3_nt: TGTGCCAGCAGCACTGGACAGGGATACGAGCAGTACTTC
d_call: -; v_call: TRBV6-6; clone_size: -; j_call: TRBJ1-5; cdr3_aa: CASTLQAGDNQPQHF; cdr3_nt: TGTGCCAGCACTTTACAAGCAGGGGACAATCAGCCCCAGCATTTT